These T cell receptor beta chains were read from a single sample in a study of cytomegalovirus exposure and HLA in healthy donors. The assay was immunoSEQ multiplex PCR, and TCRdb's table has in-frame clones only and misses some. The table lists a few hundred thousand clones, under 80% of them singletons. Sequenced input: PBMCs. The source of these receptors is a woman in her 30s in good health and CMV-seronegative. Each CDR3 is given with its conserved first and last residue. The D gene is left open where the match is weak. Rows give clone size only sometimes, using once, few, many, or a class for an expanded clone.

clone_size,j_call,d_call,cdr3_length,v_call,cdr3_nt,cdr3_aa
-,TRBJ2-2,-,14,TRBV6-1,TGTGCCAGCATGATAGGGGCCGACACCGGGGAGCTGTTTTTT,CASMIGADTGELFF
-,TRBJ2-1,TRBD2,16,TRBV11-2,TGTGCCAGCAGCCCTGGGTGGGCGGGAGCAGATAATGAGCAGTTCTTC,CASSPGWAGADNEQFF
-,TRBJ1-2,TRBD1,15,TRBV11-3,TGTGCCAGCAGCTACGCCGGGACAGGGGACTATGGCTACACCTTC,CASSYAGTGDYGYTF
-,TRBJ1-1,-,17,TRBV5-1,TGCGTCAGCAGCTTGTTTCCTAGGTTGGAGGGAGGGACTGAAGCTTTCTTT,CVSSLFPRLEGGTEAFF
-,TRBJ2-2,TRBD2,17,TRBV9,TGTGCCAGCAGCGTTAAACCGGGACTAGCGGGAGCCGGGGAGCTGTTTTTT,CASSVKPGLAGAGELFF
-,TRBJ1-5,-,13,TRBV2,TGTGCCAGCAGCGTGGACGGGGATCAGCCCCAGCATTTT,CASSVDGDQPQHF
-,TRBJ1-2,TRBD1,14,TRBV19,TGTGCCAGTAGTAAGGACAGGTGGACCTATGGCTACACCTTC,CASSKDRWTYGYTF
-,TRBJ1-2,-,15,TRBV7-3,TGTGCCAGCAGCACGGGACACTTCATAGGTTATGGCTACACCTTC,CASSTGHFIGYGYTF
-,TRBJ2-7,TRBD2,16,TRBV7-8,TGTGCCAGCAGCTTAGGTGAAGCGGGGGGATACTACGAGCAGTACTTC,CASSLGEAGGYYEQYF
once,TRBJ2-7,TRBD2,14,TRBV10-3,TGTGCCATCAGTGAAAGCGGGAACTCCTACGAGCAGTACTTC,CAISESGNSYEQYF
-,TRBJ1-1,-,12,TRBV29-1,TGCAGCGTTGTCGGGGGGTTCGCGGGAGCTTTCTTT,CSVVGGFAGAFF
-,TRBJ1-5,-,13,TRBV7-7,TGTGCTAGCAGCTTGGGAGTGAATCAGCCCCAGCATTTT,CASSLGVNQPQHF
-,TRBJ1-2,-,12,TRBV29-1,TGCAGCTGCCCGGGATCCGCGAGGGGCTACACCTTC,CSCPGSARGYTF
-,TRBJ2-7,TRBD2,15,TRBV4-2,TGTGCCAGCAGCCAGGGGACTAGCGGGGCCTACGAGCAGTACTTC,CASSQGTSGAYEQYF
-,TRBJ2-3,TRBD1,16,TRBV5-8,TGTGCCAGCAGCTTGCGCCGACAGGGTAGTACAGATACGCAGTATTTT,CASSLRRQGSTDTQYF
-,TRBJ2-7,-,14,TRBV6-1,TGTGCCAGCAGTTTAGCCCAAACCGCCTACGAGCAGTACTTC,CASSLAQTAYEQYF
-,TRBJ1-4,-,13,TRBV13,TGTGCCAGCAGCCTACAGGGTTGGGAAAAACTGTTTTTT,CASSLQGWEKLFF
-,TRBJ2-2,-,12,TRBV2,TGTGCCAGCAGTGCCGGGGGCGGGGAGCTGTTTTTT,CASSAGGGELFF
few,TRBJ1-1,-,15,TRBV9,TGTGCCAGCAGCGGTCCGGGACATAAGAACACTGAAGCTTTCTTT,CASSGPGHKNTEAFF
-,TRBJ1-1,TRBD1,14,TRBV2,TGTGCCAGCAACTCAGGGACAGGGAGGACTGAAGCTTTCTTT,CASNSGTGRTEAFF
-,TRBJ2-2,TRBD1,15,TRBV5-8,TGTGCCAGCAGCGGGGGGACAGGGGACACCGGGGAGCTGTTTTTT,CASSGGTGDTGELFF
-,TRBJ1-6,TRBD1,13,TRBV7-2,TGTGCCAGCAGCTCAACCGGACAGGGGGCACCCAGCTTT,CASSSTGQGAPSF
-,TRBJ1-6,-,12,TRBV15,TGTGCCACCAGCAGAGACCACAGGAGATTCCACTTT,CATSRDHRRFHF
-,TRBJ2-1,TRBD2,18,TRBV7-8,TGTGCCAGCAGCCCCGAAAGGACTAGTATCGCCTCCTACAATGAGCAGTTCTTC,CASSPERTSIASYNEQFF
-,TRBJ2-5,-,14,TRBV14,TGTGCCAGCAGCAAACGACTCGCGCGGGAGACCCAGTACTTC,CASSKRLARETQYF
once,TRBJ2-3,-,13,TRBV2,TGTGCCAGCAGTGCGAGGAGGACAGATACGCAGTATTTT,CASSARRTDTQYF
-,TRBJ2-2,TRBD1,15,TRBV27,TGTGCCAGCAGTTTGGGACAGGTCGGAGCCGGGGAGCTGTTTTTT,CASSLGQVGAGELFF
-,TRBJ2-5,-,16,TRBV5-5,TGTGCCAGCAGCCTGGGACCATCGTGGACTGAAGAGACCCAGTACTTC,CASSLGPSWTEETQYF
once,TRBJ1-1,-,14,TRBV15,TGTGCCACCAGCAGAGATAGGGGAGGGACTGAAGCTTTCTTT,CATSRDRGGTEAFF
few,TRBJ2-7,-,14,TRBV21-1,TGTGCCAGCAGCAGGAGCCGTAGCTCCTACGAGCAGTACTTC,CASSRSRSSYEQYF
-,TRBJ2-3,TRBD2,16,TRBV7-2,TGTGCCAGCAGCTCGGGACTAGCGGGAGAGGCAGATACGCAGTATTTT,CASSSGLAGEADTQYF
-,TRBJ2-2,-,18,TRBV5-1,TGCGCCATCAGCTTGGCCATAGGCAGGGGAATACGCACCGGGGAGCTGTTTTTT,CAISLAIGRGIRTGELFF
-,TRBJ1-6,-,15,TRBV30,TGTGCCTGGAGTATAGGTTTGACAGCCATTTCACCCCTCCACTTT,CAWSIGLTAISPLHF
-,TRBJ2-3,TRBD2,14,TRBV5-4,TGTGCCAGCAGCCATAGCGGGAGCCCAGATACGCAGTATTTT,CASSHSGSPDTQYF
-,TRBJ2-1,TRBD2,16,TRBV18,TGTGCCAGCTCACCCCAGGGAGCGGGGGGGGACAATGAGCAGTTCTTC,CASSPQGAGGDNEQFF
-,TRBJ2-1,-,14,TRBV29-1,TGCAGCGTTAAGATTACTTACTCCTACAATGAGCAGTTCTTC,CSVKITYSYNEQFF
-,TRBJ2-1,-,15,TRBV7-2,TGTGCCAGCAGCTTAGCGCAGGGATCCTACAATGAGCAGTTCTTC,CASSLAQGSYNEQFF
-,TRBJ1-1,TRBD1,14,TRBV7-9,TGTGCCAGCAGCCTGGGACAGGGGGTCACTGAAGCTTTCTTT,CASSLGQGVTEAFF
-,TRBJ2-2,-,16,TRBV5-6,TGTGCCAGCAGCCCCCCCTTTGGGAGGTACACCGGGGAGCTGTTTTTT,CASSPPFGRYTGELFF
-,TRBJ2-1,-,17,TRBV19,TGTGCCAGTACCTATGCCCCGGGACTGCCCTCCTACAATGAGCAGTTCTTC,CASTYAPGLPSYNEQFF
-,TRBJ2-3,-,13,TRBV2,TGTGCCAGCCTTGGCGGTAGCACAGATACGCAGTATTTT,CASLGGSTDTQYF
few,TRBJ2-7,TRBD2,16,TRBV15,TGTGCCACCAGCAGAGAGGGACTAGCGGGAGTAGACGAGCAGTACTTC,CATSREGLAGVDEQYF
few,TRBJ1-1,-,13,TRBV7-2,TGTGCCAGCAGTCGAACTAGGAGTACTGAAGCTTTCTTT,CASSRTRSTEAFF
-,TRBJ2-2,TRBD2,16,TRBV5-4,TGTGCCAGCGGGCTGGGACTAGCACAGAACACCGGGGAGCTGTTTTTT,CASGLGLAQNTGELFF
-,TRBJ2-5,TRBD2,15,TRBV7-3,TGTGCCAGCAGTAGTAGCGGGGGGGCTCTAGAGACCCAGTACTTC,CASSSSGGALETQYF